This T cell receptor (beta chain) was captured in a study of blood T cell repertoires in COVID-19. Background on the study: In each case, the material was cDNA or gDNA derived from T cells, B-cell-depleted T cells, or PBMCs.

The CDR3 contains 12 residues. Between the trimmed V and J ends, which lost 2 bases and 8 bases, there was a span of 8 bases. CDR1 and CDR2 from the germline V gene are SGHTA and FQGTGA. Either two negative PCRs, clearance, or symptom resolution qualified Cohort 3 donors as recovered. Per the original methods: Counts of nucleated cells, estimated from reference gene primer amplification, were obtained. Using immunoSEQ multiplex PCR, the repertoire was profiled, and TCRdb retains in-frame clones only, with some absent. The D gene and trimming were derived from the DNA, and the V and J assignments and clone size from that table. The profile covers roughly 280,000 clones, with more than 80% appearing a single time and 2.4% taken by the ten largest.

Sequencing input: PBMCs or T cells enriched from blood (not recorded which). The J gene is TRBJ2-3, the V gene TRBV7-3; D gene unclear. This sequence was found in a woman in her late teens or twenties who had recovered from COVID-19. This chain's CDR3 is CASSLPGRTQYF. CDR3 bases: TGTGCCAGCAGCTTACCTGGCCGTACGCAGTATTTT.